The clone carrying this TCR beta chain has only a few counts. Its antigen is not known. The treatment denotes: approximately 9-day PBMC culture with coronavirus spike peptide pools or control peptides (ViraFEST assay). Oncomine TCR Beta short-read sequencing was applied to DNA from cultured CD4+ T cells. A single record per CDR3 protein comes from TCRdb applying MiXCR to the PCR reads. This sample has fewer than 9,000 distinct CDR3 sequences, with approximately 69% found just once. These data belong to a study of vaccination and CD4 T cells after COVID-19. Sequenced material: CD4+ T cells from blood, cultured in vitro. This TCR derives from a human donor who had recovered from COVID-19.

DNA of the CDR3: TGTGCCAGCAGCTTGGCTAGCGGGATCACCTCTAAAGAGACCCAGTACTTC. Its protein is CASSLASGITSKETQYF. This chain connects TRBV7-6 to TRBJ2-5, with 9 bases fitting TRBD2. The V gene end was trimmed by 3 bases and the J gene end by 3 bases; junction bases not matched to a gene: 11. Germline CDR1 and CDR2: SGHVS and FNYEAQ. The CDR3 covers 17 residues.